One sample yielded the 27 T cell receptor beta chains listed below, sequenced in a study of radiotherapy plus CTLA-4 blockade in lung cancer. Sequenced by immunoSEQ multiplex PCR; TCRdb stores in-frame clones only, minus some. The sample carries tens of thousands of clones, 70% to 80% recorded once. Sequencing used peripheral blood, obtained from a patient treated with radiotherapy plus ipilimumab. The origin of the receptors is a human donor with non-small cell lung cancer whose response to radiotherapy plus ipilimumab could not be evaluated.

The chain combines TRBV7-2 with TRBJ1-3; D uncertain. The CDR3 consists of 16 residues. V shed 1 base and J shed 4 bases, with 14 bases lying between them. Per the germline V gene, CDR1 is SGHTA and CDR2 is FQGNSA. The CDR3 spells CASSLGLEAWGNTIYF. The CDR3 DNA reads as TGTGCCAGCAGCTTAGGGCTGGAAGCGTGGGGAAACACCATATATTTT.

The chain carries TRBV18 and TRBJ2-2; D call uncertain. This CDR3 region has 13 residues. CDR1 is KGHSH, CDR2 LQKENI, per germline. V was trimmed by 8 bases and J by 0 bases, leaving 7 bases between them. The CDR3 loop is CASQTTNTGELFF. In DNA, the CDR3 is TGTGCCAGCCAAACTACGAACACCGGGGAGCTGTTTTTT.

This clone has more than one count but fewer than ten. V gene TRBV11-3 combines with J gene TRBJ1-1, with 8 nucleotides matching TRBD1. Looked up from germline, CDR1 is SGHNT and CDR2 is YENEEA. The CDR3 spans 17 residues. V lost 5 bases and J lost 0; bases outside the gene matches: 11. CDR3 sequence: CASSGGTGPIMNTEAFF. DNA of the CDR3: TGTGCCAGCAGCGGAGGGACAGGTCCCATTATGAACACTGAAGCTTTCTTT.

This sequence joins TRBV7-2 and TRBJ1-6; 7 bases fit TRBD1. V lost 1 base to trimming and J lost 10 bases; unmatched junction nucleotides: 7. The CDR3 runs 15 residues. Germline V gene data show CDR1 as SGHTA and CDR2 as FQGNSA. DNA of the CDR3: TGTGCCAGCAGCTTAGTAACAGGGGAGCTCTCACCCCTCCACTTT. Its protein product is CASSLVTGELSPLHF. The variable domain in full, completed from reference TRBV7-2 and TRBJ1-6, reads GAGVSQSPSNKVTEKGKDVELRCDPISGHTALYWYRQSLGQGLEFLIYFQGNSAPDKSGLPSDRFSAERTGGSVSTLTIQRTQQEDSAVYLCASSLVTGELSPLHFGNGTRLTVT.

This chain uses TRBV4-1 with TRBJ2-7; TRBD1 matches 8 bases. V was clipped by 0 bases and J by 6 bases; unmatched bases: 10. The CDR3 covers 16 residues. CDR1 and CDR2 (germline): MGHRA, YSYEKL. In DNA form, the CDR3 reads TGCGCCAGCAGCCAAGATGCCGGGACAGGTACCCTCGAGCAGTACTTC. Encoded protein: CASSQDAGTGTLEQYF.

V gene TRBV27 combines with J gene TRBJ2-7; 7 nucleotides line up with TRBD1. The CDR3 is 13 residues long. Germline V gene lookup returns CDR1 MNHEY and CDR2 SMNVEV (reference sequence). The J segment lost 3 bases and the V segment lost 6 bases, leaving 5 bases of the junction unmatched. CDR3 nucleotides: TGTGCCAGCAGGGCAGGGGGTTACTACGAGCAGTACTTC. It translates to CASRAGGYYEQYF.

J is TRBJ1-1 and V is TRBV7-9; the match to TRBD1 covers 7 bases. In germline, CDR1 is SEHNR, CDR2 FQNEAQ (reference sequence). The V gene end was trimmed by 2 bases and the J gene end by 2 bases; junction bases not matched to a gene: 11. The CDR3 contains 17 residues. CDR3 nucleotides: TGTGCCAGCAGCTTACCATCTCGGGGGACAGCCAACACTGAAGCTTTCTTT. It translates to CASSLPSRGTANTEAFF.

V is TRBV28 and J is TRBJ2-7; no firm D call. Trimming removed 3 bases from V and 2 bases from J, with 11 bases in between. This CDR3 spans 14 amino acids. Germline CDR1 is MDHEN and CDR2 is SYDVKM. CDR3 loop: CASSFQPRTYEQYF. The CDR3 region has the DNA TGTGCCAGCAGTTTCCAGCCGAGGACCTACGAGCAGTACTTC.

This sequence joins TRBV7-9 and TRBJ2-2; a weak D match, TRBD1 (6 bases). Trimming pared 5 bases from V and 6 bases from J, leaving 10 bases between. The CDR3 loop spans 13 amino acids. Germline V gene data show CDR1 as SEHNR and CDR2 as FQNEAQ (reference sequence). The CDR3 here is CASSLGQPGELFF. The CDR3 DNA reads TGTGCCAGCAGCCTTGGACAGCCCGGGGAGCTGTTTTTT.

This sequence joins TRBV5-8 and TRBJ1-3; 8 bases align to TRBD1. After removal of 4 bases from V and 0 bases from J, the junction contained 15 bases not matched to a gene. Germline-derived CDR1 and CDR2 are SGHTS and YDEGEE. The CDR3 is 19 residues long. The DNA of the CDR3 is TGTGCCAGCAGCCTAATGGCGCGGGACAGGCCCATCTCTGGAAACACCATATATTTT. As protein: CASSLMARDRPISGNTIYF.

This clone was seen more than once but under ten times. The chain uses TRBV18 and TRBJ1-1; 11 bases agree with TRBD1. The V gene end was trimmed by 3 bases and the J gene end by 0 bases; junction bases not matched to a gene: 3. There are 16 residues in the CDR3. Per germline, CDR1 KGHSH and CDR2 LQKENI. CDR3 nucleotide sequence: TGTGCCAGCTCACCCCGGACAGGGGGCCTGAACACTGAAGCTTTCTTT. Amino acids: CASSPRTGGLNTEAFF. Using reference TRBV18 and TRBJ1-1 for the parts outside the CDR3, the full variable domain is NAGVMQNPRHLVRRRGQEARLRCSPMKGHSHVYWYRQLPEEGLKFMVYLQKENIIDESGMPKERFSAEFPKEGPSILRIQQVVRGDSAAYFCASSPRTGGLNTEAFFGQGTRLTVV.

V is TRBV25-1 and J is TRBJ1-1, with 11 bases fitting TRBD1. This CDR3 spans 16 amino acids. The ends lost 1 base at V and 7 bases at J; junction bases unmatched: 8. Germline CDR1 and CDR2: MGHDK and SYGVNS. The CDR3 bases are TGTGCCAGCAGTGAATCCCGGACAGGGGGCGCGGATGAAGCTTTCTTT. This translates into CASSESRTGGADEAFF.

In its sample, this clone was seen once. This chain uses TRBV6-5 with TRBJ1-4; no firm D call. V was pared by 0 bases and J by 7 bases, with 9 bases between. This CDR3 has 14 amino acids. Germline V CDR1 and CDR2: MNHEY, SVGAGI. CDR3 region: CASSYSVSGEKLFF. CDR3 DNA sequence: TGTGCCAGCAGTTACTCAGTCTCCGGTGAAAAACTGTTTTTT.

This chain joins TRBV18 and TRBJ2-7; D uncertain. The V end lost 6 bases, the J end lost 0 bases, and 9 bases lay between the germline ends. The CDR3 is 13 residues long. Germline loops: CDR1 KGHSH, CDR2 LQKENI. CDR3 in amino acids: CASSSVSSYEQYF. The CDR3 DNA reads as TGTGCCAGCTCGTCCGTTAGCTCCTACGAGCAGTACTTC.

This sequence joins TRBV9 and TRBJ1-1, with 10 bases lining up with TRBD1. This CDR3 has 14 amino acids. J lost 4 bases, V lost 0 bases, and 0 bases had no gene match. Germline values: CDR1 SGDLS, CDR2 YYNGEE. For the CDR3, the DNA is TGTGCCAGCAGCGTAGGACAGGGGGCCACTGAAGCTTTCTTT. Residues: CASSVGQGATEAFF.

The CDR3: CASSAGLALYNEQFF. In nucleotides, the CDR3 is TGCGCCAGCAGTGCGGGACTAGCTCTTTACAATGAGCAGTTCTTC. The chain is built from TRBV10-2 and TRBJ2-1; 9 bases line up with TRBD2. The V gene's germline CDR1 is WSHSY and CDR2 SAAADI. V gave up 4 bases and J gave up 4 bases; unmatched junction bases: 5. The CDR3 covers 15 residues.

The CDR3, as DNA: TGTGCCAGCAGCCCGGGAATTCAGGACACTGAAGCTTTCTTT. This sequence encodes CASSPGIQDTEAFF. This chain connects TRBV11-2 to TRBJ1-1; no reliable D call. The CDR3 runs to 14 residues. The germline V gene encodes CDR1 SGHAT and CDR2 FQNNGV. Trimming left V 5 bases short and J 3 bases short, with 13 bases between.

The V call is TRBV30, the J call TRBJ1-4, with D hard to call. Trimming shortened V by 4 bases and J by 8 bases, and 14 bases separated the two germline ends. Germline CDR1 GTSNPN, CDR2 SVGIG (reference sequence). The CDR3 is 13 amino acids. CDR3 protein: CAWTPTRPEKLFF. The CDR3 nucleotides are TGTGCCTGGACCCCCACGCGGCCGGAAAAACTGTTTTTT.

This clone was seen a single time. V gene TRBV5-1 combines with J gene TRBJ2-2, with D unclear. This CDR3 contains 14 residues. The germline V gene encodes CDR1 SGHRS and CDR2 YFSETQ. Trimming cost V 7 bases and J 4 bases, with 14 bases left between them. The CDR3 DNA is TGCGCCAGCGGGCACCAACCTCCCACCGGGGAGCTGTTTTTT. Encoded protein: CASGHQPPTGELFF.

The chain has TRBV4-1 and TRBJ2-2; the match to TRBD1 covers 9 bases. The CDR3 has 15 amino acids. Germline assignment: CDR1 MGHRA and CDR2 YSYEKL. V lost 4 bases and J lost 3; bases outside the gene matches: 3. The CDR3 region is CASSLRDRDTGELFF. CDR3 coding DNA: TGCGCCAGCAGCCTCCGGGACAGGGACACCGGGGAGCTGTTTTTT.

V gene TRBV19 combines with J gene TRBJ2-2; D may be TRBD2 (7 bases). V lost 8 bases and J 1 base, leaving 14 bases between the germline ends. CDR1 is LNHDA and CDR2 is SQIVND in the germline V gene (reference sequence). The CDR3 runs to 15 residues. CDR3 in amino acids: CASCLRGGNTGELFF. Written as DNA, the CDR3 is TGTGCCAGTTGTCTGAGGGGGGGGAACACCGGGGAGCTGTTTTTT. The full variable domain, completed using reference TRBV19 and TRBJ2-2, is DGGITQSPKYLFRKEGQNVTLSCEQNLNHDAMYWYRQDPGQGLRLIYYSQIVNDFQKGDIAEGYSVSREKKESFPLTVTSAQKNPTAFYLCASCLRGGNTGELFFGEGSRLTVL.

This clone was found a few times. V gene TRBV10-3 combines with J gene TRBJ1-2; 7 positions match TRBD1. The germline V gene has CDR1 ENHRY and CDR2 SYGVKD. CDR3 length: 14 residues. The ends lost 4 bases at V and 3 bases at J; junction bases unmatched: 5. The chain's CDR3 is CAISASDRDYGYTF. The CDR3 DNA sequence: TGTGCCATCAGTGCATCAGACAGGGACTATGGCTACACCTTC.

For the CDR3, the DNA is TGTGCCAGCAGCTACCGGACAGGGGATGGCTACACCTTC. This sequence encodes CASSYRTGDGYTF. The chain employs TRBV7-2 and TRBJ1-2, with 9 nucleotides matching TRBD1. With 4 bases clipped from V and 6 bases from J, the junction kept 3 bases outside the gene matches. Per the germline V gene, CDR1 is SGHTA and CDR2 is FQGNSA. The CDR3 has 13 residues.

This chain joins TRBV4-1 and TRBJ2-7; TRBD2 agrees at 9 bases. This CDR3 region has 16 residues. In germline, CDR1 is MGHRA, CDR2 YSYEKL. With 2 bases clipped from V and 3 bases from J, the junction kept 8 bases outside the gene matches. In nucleotides, the CDR3 is TGCGCCAGCAGCCAACGGTATAGCGGGAGTCTCTACGAGCAGTACTTC. It translates to CASSQRYSGSLYEQYF.

The chain employs TRBV6-1 and TRBJ1-1; tentatively, D is TRBD1 (6 bases). The V end was cut by 6 bases, the J end by 0 bases, with 11 bases between. Germline values: CDR1 MNHNS, CDR2 SASEGT. The CDR3 totals 14 residues. CDR3 in amino acids: CASSRTALNTEAFF. The CDR3 DNA reads TGTGCCAGCAGCCGGACAGCCTTGAACACTGAAGCTTTCTTT.

The V and J genes are TRBV10-1 and TRBJ2-7; TRBD1 aligns across 8 bases. V lost 3 bases, J lost 3 bases, and 4 bases stayed unmatched. Germline CDR1 reads WNHNN; CDR2 reads SYGVQD (reference sequence). The CDR3 is made up of 14 amino acids. The chain's CDR3 is CASSDRQGSYEQYF. The CDR3 DNA is TGCGCCAGCAGTGACCGACAGGGGAGCTACGAGCAGTACTTC.

This chain uses TRBV19 with TRBJ2-3; D perhaps matches TRBD1 (7 bases). Germline V gives CDR1 LNHDA, CDR2 SQIVND (reference sequence). V dropped 1 base and J dropped 2 bases, with 19 bases sitting between them. CDR3 length: 18 residues. The CDR3 region is CASSIGLGQGGPTDTQYF. The CDR3 coding sequence is TGTGCCAGTAGTATAGGCCTAGGGCAGGGGGGACCCACAGATACGCAGTATTTT.